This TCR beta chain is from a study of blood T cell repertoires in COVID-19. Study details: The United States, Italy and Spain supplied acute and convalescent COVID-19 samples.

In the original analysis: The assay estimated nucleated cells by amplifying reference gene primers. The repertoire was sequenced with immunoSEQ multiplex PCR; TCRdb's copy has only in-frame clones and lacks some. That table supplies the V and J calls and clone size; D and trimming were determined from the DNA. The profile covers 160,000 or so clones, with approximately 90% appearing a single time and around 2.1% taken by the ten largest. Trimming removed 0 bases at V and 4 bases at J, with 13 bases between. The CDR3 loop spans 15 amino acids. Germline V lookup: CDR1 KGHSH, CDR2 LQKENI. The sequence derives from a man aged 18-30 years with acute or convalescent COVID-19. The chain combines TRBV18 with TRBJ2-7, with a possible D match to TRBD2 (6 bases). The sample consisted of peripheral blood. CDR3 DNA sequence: TGTGCCAGCTCACCACCGACCGGGGAGGTATACGAGCAGTACTTC. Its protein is CASSPPTGEVYEQYF.